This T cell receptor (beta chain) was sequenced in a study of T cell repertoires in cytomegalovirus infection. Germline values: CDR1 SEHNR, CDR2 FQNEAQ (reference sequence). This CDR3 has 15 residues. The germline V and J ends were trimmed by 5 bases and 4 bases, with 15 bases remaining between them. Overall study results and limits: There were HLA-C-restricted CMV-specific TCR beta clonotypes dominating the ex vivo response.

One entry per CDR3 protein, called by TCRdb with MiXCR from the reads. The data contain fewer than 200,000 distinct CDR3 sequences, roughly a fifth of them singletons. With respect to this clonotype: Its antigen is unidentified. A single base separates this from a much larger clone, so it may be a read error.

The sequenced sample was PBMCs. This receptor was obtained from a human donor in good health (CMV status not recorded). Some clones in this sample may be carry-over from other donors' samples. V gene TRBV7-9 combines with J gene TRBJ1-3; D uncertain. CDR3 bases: TGTGCCAGCAGCCATGAAAGGGCTTCCGGAAACACCATATATTTT. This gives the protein CASSHERASGNTIYF.